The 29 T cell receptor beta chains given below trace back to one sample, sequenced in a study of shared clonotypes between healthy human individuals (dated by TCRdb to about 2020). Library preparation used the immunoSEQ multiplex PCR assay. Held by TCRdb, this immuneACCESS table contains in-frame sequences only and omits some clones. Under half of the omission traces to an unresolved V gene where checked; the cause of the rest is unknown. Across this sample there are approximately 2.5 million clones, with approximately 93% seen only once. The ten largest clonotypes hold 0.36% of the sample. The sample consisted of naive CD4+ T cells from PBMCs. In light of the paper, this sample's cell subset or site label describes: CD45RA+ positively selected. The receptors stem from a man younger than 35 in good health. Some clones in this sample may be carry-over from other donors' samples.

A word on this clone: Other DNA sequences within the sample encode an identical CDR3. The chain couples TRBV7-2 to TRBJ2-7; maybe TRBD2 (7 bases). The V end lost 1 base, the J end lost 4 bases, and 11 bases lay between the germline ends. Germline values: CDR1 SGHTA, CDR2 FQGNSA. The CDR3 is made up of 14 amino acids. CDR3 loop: CASSLDGGLYEQYF. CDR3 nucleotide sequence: TGTGCCAGCAGCTTAGACGGGGGGCTATACGAGCAGTACTTC.

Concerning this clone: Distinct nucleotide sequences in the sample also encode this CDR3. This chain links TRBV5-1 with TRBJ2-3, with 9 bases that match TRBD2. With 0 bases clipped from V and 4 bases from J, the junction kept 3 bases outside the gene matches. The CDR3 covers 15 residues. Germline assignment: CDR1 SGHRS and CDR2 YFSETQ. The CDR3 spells CASSLGGREADTQYF. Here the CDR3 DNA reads TGCGCCAGCAGCTTGGGCGGGAGGGAGGCAGATACGCAGTATTTT.

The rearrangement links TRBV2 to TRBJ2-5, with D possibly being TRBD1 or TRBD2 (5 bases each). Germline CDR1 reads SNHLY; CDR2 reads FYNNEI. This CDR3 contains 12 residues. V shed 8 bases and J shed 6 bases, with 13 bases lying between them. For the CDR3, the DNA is TGTGCCAGCCTCATCGGGGCCCAGACCCAGTACTTC. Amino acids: CASLIGAQTQYF.

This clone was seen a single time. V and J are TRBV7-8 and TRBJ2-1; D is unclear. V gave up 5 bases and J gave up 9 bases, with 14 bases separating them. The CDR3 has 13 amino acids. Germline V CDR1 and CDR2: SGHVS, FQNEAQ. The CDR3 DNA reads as TGTGCCAGCAGCCCACTTCGGCGATCTGAGCAGTTCTTC. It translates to CASSPLRRSEQFF.

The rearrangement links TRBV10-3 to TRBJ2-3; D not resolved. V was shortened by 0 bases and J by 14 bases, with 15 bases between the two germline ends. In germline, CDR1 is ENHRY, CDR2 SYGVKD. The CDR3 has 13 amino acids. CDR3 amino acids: CAISESSPFRTYF. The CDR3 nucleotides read TGTGCCATCAGTGAGTCTAGTCCTTTCCGCACGTATTTT.

The DNA for the CDR3 is TGTGCCAGCAGCGTAGCCCCTAGAGGAGGGGGCGATGAGCAGTTCTTC. This sequence encodes CASSVAPRGGGDEQFF. This chain uses TRBV9 with TRBJ2-1; possible D gene TRBD1, 7 bases. V was pared by 0 bases and J by 8 bases, with 18 bases between. The CDR3 contains 16 residues. The germline V gene encodes CDR1 SGDLS and CDR2 YYNGEE.

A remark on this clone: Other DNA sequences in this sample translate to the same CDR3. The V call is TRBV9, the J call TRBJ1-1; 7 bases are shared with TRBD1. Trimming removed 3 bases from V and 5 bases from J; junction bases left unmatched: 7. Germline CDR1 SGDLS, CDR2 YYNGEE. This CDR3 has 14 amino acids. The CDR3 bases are TGTGCCAGCAGCGCTAGACAGGGAGATACTGAAGCTTTCTTT. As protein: CASSARQGDTEAFF.

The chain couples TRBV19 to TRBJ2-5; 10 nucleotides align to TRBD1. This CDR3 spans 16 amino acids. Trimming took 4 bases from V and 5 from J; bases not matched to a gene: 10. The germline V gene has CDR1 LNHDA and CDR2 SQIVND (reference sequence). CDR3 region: CASSTREGQGTETQYF. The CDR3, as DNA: TGTGCCAGTAGTACCCGTGAGGGACAGGGGACGGAGACCCAGTACTTC. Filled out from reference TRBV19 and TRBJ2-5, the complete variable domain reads DGGITQSPKYLFRKEGQNVTLSCEQNLNHDAMYWYRQDPGQGLRLIYYSQIVNDFQKGDIAEGYSVSREKKESFPLTVTSAQKNPTAFYLCASSTREGQGTETQYFGPGTRLLVL.

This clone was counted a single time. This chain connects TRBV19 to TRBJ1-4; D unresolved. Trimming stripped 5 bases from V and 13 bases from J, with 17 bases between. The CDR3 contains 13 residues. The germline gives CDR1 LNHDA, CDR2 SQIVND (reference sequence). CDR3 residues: CASSAVGPNILFF. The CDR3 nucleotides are TGTGCCAGTAGTGCCGTGGGTCCGAACATACTGTTTTTT.

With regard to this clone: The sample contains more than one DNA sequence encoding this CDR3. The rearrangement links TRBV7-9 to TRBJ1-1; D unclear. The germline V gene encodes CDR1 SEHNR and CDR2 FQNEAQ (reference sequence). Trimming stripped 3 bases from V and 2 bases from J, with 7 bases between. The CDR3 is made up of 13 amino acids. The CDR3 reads CASSFTANTEAFF. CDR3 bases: TGTGCCAGCAGCTTTACAGCTAACACTGAAGCTTTCTTT.

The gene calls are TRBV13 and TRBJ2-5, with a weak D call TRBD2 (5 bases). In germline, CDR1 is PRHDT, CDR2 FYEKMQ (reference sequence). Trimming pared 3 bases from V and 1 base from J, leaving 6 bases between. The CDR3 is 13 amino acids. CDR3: CASSLRVQETQYF. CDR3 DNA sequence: TGTGCCAGCAGCTTGCGGGTCCAAGAGACCCAGTACTTC.

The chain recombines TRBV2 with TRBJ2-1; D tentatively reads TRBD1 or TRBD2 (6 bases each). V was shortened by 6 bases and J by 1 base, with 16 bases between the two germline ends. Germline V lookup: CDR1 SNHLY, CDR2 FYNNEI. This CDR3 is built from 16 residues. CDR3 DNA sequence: TGTGCCAGCAGGCTAGACGGGGGCGCTTCCTACAATGAGCAGTTCTTC. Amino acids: CASRLDGGASYNEQFF.

CDR3 sequence (DNA): TGTGCCAGCAGTTACAGGGCGGGAGGGGCCTACAATGAGCAGTTCTTC. Translating gives CASSYRAGGAYNEQFF. The chain combines TRBV6-5 with TRBJ2-1; 9 bases line up with TRBD2. The V and J ends lost 2 bases and 2 bases, in that order; junction bases with no gene match: 4. The CDR3 is 16 residues long. CDR1 and CDR2 (germline): MNHEY, SVGAGI.

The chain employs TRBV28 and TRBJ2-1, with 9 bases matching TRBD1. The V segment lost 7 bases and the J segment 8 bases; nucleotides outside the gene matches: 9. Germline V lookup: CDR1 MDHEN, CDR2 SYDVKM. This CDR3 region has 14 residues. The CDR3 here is CASTARDRDDEQFF. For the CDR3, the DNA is TGTGCCAGCACCGCTAGGGACAGGGACGATGAGCAGTTCTTC.

The CDR3 DNA reads TGTGCCAGCAGCTTGCAGGGACAGAGTAGCACAGATACGCAGTATTTT. Amino acid sequence: CASSLQGQSSTDTQYF. This chain joins TRBV7-3 and TRBJ2-3; 7 nucleotides align to TRBD1. J was trimmed by 0 bases and V by 3 bases; bases with no gene match: 6. CDR1 and CDR2 from the germline V gene are SGHTA and FQGTGA. The CDR3 length is 16 residues.

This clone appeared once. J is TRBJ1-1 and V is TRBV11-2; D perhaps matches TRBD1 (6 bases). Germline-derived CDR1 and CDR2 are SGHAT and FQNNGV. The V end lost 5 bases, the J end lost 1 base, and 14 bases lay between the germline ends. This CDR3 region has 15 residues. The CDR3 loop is CASSKEARGNTEAFF. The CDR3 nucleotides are TGTGCCAGCAGCAAAGAAGCCAGGGGGAACACTGAAGCTTTCTTT. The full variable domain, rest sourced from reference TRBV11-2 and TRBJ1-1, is EAGVAQSPRYKIIEKRQSVAFWCNPISGHATLYWYQQILGQGPKLLIQFQNNGVVDDSQLPKDRFSAERLKGVDSTLKIQPAKLEDSAVYLCASSKEARGNTEAFFGQGTRLTVV.

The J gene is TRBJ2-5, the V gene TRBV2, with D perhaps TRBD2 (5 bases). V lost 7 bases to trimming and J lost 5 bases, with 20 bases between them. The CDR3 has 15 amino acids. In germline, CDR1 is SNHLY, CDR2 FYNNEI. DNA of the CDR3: TGTGCCAGCAATCCCCGCCGGGAAGTGGGGGAGACCCAGTACTTC. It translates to CASNPRREVGETQYF.

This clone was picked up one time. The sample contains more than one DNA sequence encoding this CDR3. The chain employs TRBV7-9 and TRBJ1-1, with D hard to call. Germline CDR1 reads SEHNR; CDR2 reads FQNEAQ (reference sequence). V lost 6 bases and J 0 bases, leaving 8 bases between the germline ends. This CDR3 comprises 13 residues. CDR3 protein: CASSFDMNTEAFF. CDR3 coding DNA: TGTGCCAGCAGTTTTGACATGAACACTGAAGCTTTCTTT.

The CDR3 protein is CASSSRTSGNTGELFF. CDR3 in DNA: TGTGCCAGCAGTTCCCGGACTAGCGGGAACACCGGGGAGCTGTTTTTT. This chain uses TRBV6-6 with TRBJ2-2, with TRBD2 matching 10 bases. V dropped 4 bases and J dropped 1; count of bases not matched to a gene: 3. The CDR3 has 16 residues. Per the germline V gene, CDR1 is MNHNY and CDR2 is SVGAGI (reference sequence).

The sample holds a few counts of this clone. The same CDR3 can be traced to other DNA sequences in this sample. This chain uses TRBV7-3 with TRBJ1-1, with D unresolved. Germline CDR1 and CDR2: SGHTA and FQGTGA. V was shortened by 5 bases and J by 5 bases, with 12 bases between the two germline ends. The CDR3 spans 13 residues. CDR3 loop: CASSLIRGTEAFF. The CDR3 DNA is TGTGCCAGCAGCCTTATCCGAGGGACTGAAGCTTTCTTT.

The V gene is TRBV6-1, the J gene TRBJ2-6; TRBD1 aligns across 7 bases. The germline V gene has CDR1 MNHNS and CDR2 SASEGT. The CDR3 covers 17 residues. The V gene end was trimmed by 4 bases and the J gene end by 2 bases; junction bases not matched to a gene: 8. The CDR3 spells CASSVRQGTPGANVLTF. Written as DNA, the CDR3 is TGTGCCAGCAGTGTAAGACAGGGAACCCCTGGGGCCAACGTCCTGACTTTC.

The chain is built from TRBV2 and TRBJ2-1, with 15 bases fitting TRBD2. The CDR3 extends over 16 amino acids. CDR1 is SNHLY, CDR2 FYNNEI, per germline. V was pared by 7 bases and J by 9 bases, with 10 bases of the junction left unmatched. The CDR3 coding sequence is TGTGCCAGCAAGGGAGAACCGGGACTAGCGGGAGGTGAGCAGTTCTTC. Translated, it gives CASKGEPGLAGGEQFF.

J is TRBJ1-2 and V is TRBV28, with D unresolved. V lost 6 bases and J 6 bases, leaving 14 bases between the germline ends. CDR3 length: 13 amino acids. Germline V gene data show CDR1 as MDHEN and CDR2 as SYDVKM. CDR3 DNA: TGTGCCAGCAGGCGGCAGGTTTACAATGGCTACACCTTC. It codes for CASRRQVYNGYTF.

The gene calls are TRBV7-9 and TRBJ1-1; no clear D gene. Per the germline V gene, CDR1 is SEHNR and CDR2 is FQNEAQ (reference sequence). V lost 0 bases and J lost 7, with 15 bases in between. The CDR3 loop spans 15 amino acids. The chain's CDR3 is CASSLASVSGVEAFF. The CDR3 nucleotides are TGTGCCAGCAGCTTAGCCTCTGTTTCTGGGGTTGAAGCTTTCTTT.

The DNA of the CDR3 is TGTGCCAGCAGCCCCCGGACTAGCGCCTCCTACAATGAGCAGTTCTTC. It encodes CASSPRTSASYNEQFF. This sequence joins TRBV7-2 and TRBJ2-1; 9 positions agree with TRBD2. The CDR3 is 16 residues long. Germline loops: CDR1 SGHTA, CDR2 FQGNSA. The trim removed 5 bases at V and 0 bases at J, leaving 5 bases unmatched.

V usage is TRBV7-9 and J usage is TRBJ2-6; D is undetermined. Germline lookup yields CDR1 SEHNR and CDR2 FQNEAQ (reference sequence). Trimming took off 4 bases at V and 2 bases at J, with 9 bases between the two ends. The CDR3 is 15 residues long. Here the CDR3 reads CASSSIGTGANVLTF. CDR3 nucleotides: TGTGCCAGCAGCTCGATAGGAACTGGGGCCAACGTCCTGACTTTC.

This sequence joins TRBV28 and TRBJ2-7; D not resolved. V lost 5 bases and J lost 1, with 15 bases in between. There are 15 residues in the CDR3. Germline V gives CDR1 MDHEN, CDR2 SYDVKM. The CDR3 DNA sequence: TGTGCCAGCAGTGCCCCGACCCAAAGTTCCTACGAGCAGTACTTC. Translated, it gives CASSAPTQSSYEQYF.

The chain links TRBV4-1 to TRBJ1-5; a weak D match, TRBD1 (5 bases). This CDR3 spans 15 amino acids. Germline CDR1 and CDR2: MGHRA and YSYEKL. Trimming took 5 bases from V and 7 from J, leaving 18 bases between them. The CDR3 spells CASSTGGTPPQPQHF. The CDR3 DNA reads TGCGCCAGCAGCACGGGAGGGACCCCCCCCCAGCCCCAGCATTTT.

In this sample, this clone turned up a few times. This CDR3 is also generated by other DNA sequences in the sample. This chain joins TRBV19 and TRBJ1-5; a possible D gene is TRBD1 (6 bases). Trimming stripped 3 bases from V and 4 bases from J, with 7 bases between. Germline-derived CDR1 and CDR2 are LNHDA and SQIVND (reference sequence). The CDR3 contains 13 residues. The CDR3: CASSIRGNQPQHF. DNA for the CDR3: TGTGCCAGTAGTATCAGGGGTAATCAGCCCCAGCATTTT.